These T cell receptor beta chains were read from a single sample in a study of control samples from healthy donors and cancer patients. Repertoires were generated with immunoSEQ multiplex PCR, while TCRdb's copy carries only in-frame clones and drops some. The sample holds about 120,000 clones, approximately 90% seen once. The sample taken for sequencing was blood. These receptor sequences come from a man aged 30 to 45 in good health. CDR3s include the opening cysteine and the closing phenylalanine or tryptophan. D genes are given only for firm matches. Rows give clone size only sometimes, using once, few, many, or a class for an expanded clone.

clone_size | d_call | j_call | v_call | cdr3_nt | cdr3_aa
- | TRBD1 | TRBJ1-3 | TRBV5-1 | TGCGCCAGCAGCTTGGATCAGGGGGCGGTCGGAAACACCATATATTTT | CASSLDQGAVGNTIYF
- | - | TRBJ1-1 | TRBV3-1/TRBV3-2 | TGTGCCAGCAGCCAAGAGAGGCGGACGAGGGCTTTCTTT | CASSQERRTRAFF
once | TRBD1 | TRBJ2-2 | TRBV7-2 | TGTGCCAGCAGCTTCCCCCTGGACAGGGGAAACACCGGGGAGCTGTTTTTT | CASSFPLDRGNTGELFF
- | - | TRBJ1-4 | TRBV6-5 | TGTGCCAGTTTTAGGGGGACTTTAGAGGAAAAACTGTTTTTT | CASFRGTLEEKLFF
- | TRBD1 | TRBJ1-2 | TRBV18 | TGTGCCAGCTCTATCGACAGGGACTATGGCTACACCTTC | CASSIDRDYGYTF
- | - | TRBJ1-1 | TRBV7-9 | TGTGCCAGCAGTTTAAATCGCATACTGAACACTGAAGCTTTCTTT | CASSLNRILNTEAFF
- | - | TRBJ1-2 | TRBV19 | TGTGCCAGTACCTTACAGGGCCTCAGGGGCTACACCTTC | CASTLQGLRGYTF
- | - | TRBJ1-4 | TRBV12-3/TRBV12-4 | TGTGCCAGCAGTTTAGGGACTCCAGAAAAACTGTTTTTT | CASSLGTPEKLFF
- | TRBD2 | TRBJ2-1 | TRBV7-8 | TGTGCCAGCAGCTCGCACGCGGGACTAGTCTACAATGAGCAGTTCTTC | CASSSHAGLVYNEQFF
- | TRBD1 | TRBJ1-1 | TRBV28 | TGTGCCAGCAGTTTATTAGGACAGGGGTGGAAAAACACTGAAGCTTTCTTT | CASSLLGQGWKNTEAFF
- | TRBD1 | TRBJ2-7 | TRBV10-1 | TGCGCCAGCAGTGCAGGACAGGGCGTATCCTACGAGCAGTACTTC | CASSAGQGVSYEQYF
- | TRBD1 | TRBJ1-2 | TRBV10-3 | TGTGCCATCAGTGATTCAGGGGGAAACAACTATGGCTACACCTTC | CAISDSGGNNYGYTF
- | - | TRBJ2-5 | TRBV6-5 | TGTGCCAGCAGTTACTCGAAGGGGAGAGAGACCCAGTACTTC | CASSYSKGRETQYF
once | TRBD1 | TRBJ1-2 | TRBV6-5 | TGTGCCTGTGACAGGGTCTATGGCTACACCTTC | CACDRVYGYTF
- | - | TRBJ1-6 | TRBV6-5 | TGTGCCAGCAGTTTCCTGGGGGAGTCACCCCTCCACTTT | CASSFLGESPLHF
- | - | TRBJ2-6 | TRBV11-2 | TGTGCCAGCAGCTTAGGAGAGAGCAGGGGGAGGACCAACGTCCTGACTTTC | CASSLGESRGRTNVLTF
- | - | TRBJ2-3 | TRBV7-6 | TGTGCCAGCAGCTTAGATATAGGCACGCAGTATTTT | CASSLDIGTQYF